Listed below are T cell receptor beta chains from one sample, sequenced in a study of cytomegalovirus exposure and HLA in healthy donors. Assay: immunoSEQ multiplex PCR; the TCRdb copy retains only in-frame clones and omits some. The table shows 170,000 or so clones, with about three quarters occurring only once. The sequencing input was PBMCs. Receptors were obtained from a woman in her twenties or thirties in good health and CMV-seronegative. CDR3s include the opening cysteine and the closing phenylalanine or tryptophan. Fields, in order: D gene, J gene, V gene, clone size, CDR3 protein, CDR3 DNA. The D gene is left open where the match is weak. Only some rows state a clone size, as once, few, many or a class for expanded clones.

>.|TRBJ1-1|TRBV28|.
CASSLSFSYTEAFF
TGTGCCAGCAGTTTATCGTTTTCTTACACTGAAGCTTTCTTT
>.|TRBJ1-3|TRBV5-4|.
CASSLGQNTIYF
TGTGCCAGCAGCTTGGGACAAAACACCATATATTTT
>.|TRBJ1-3|TRBV16|.
CASSQYKAGESGNTIYF
TGTGCCAGCAGCCAATACAAGGCAGGGGAATCTGGAAACACCATATATTTT
>.|TRBJ1-5|TRBV27|.
CASSLSTGSNQPQHF
TGTGCCAGCAGTTTATCGACTGGAAGCAATCAGCCCCAGCATTTT
>.|TRBJ1-1|TRBV7-9|.
CASSLQGFTEAFF
TGTGCCAGCAGTTTACAGGGTTTCACTGAAGCTTTCTTT
>TRBD2|TRBJ2-1|TRBV11-2|.
CASSSSPLAGGLRDEQFF
TGTGCCAGCAGCTCTAGCCCTCTAGCGGGGGGCCTGAGGGATGAGCAGTTCTTC
>TRBD2|TRBJ2-2|TRBV7-2|.
CASSHSGGAGTGELFF
TGTGCCAGCAGCCACAGCGGGGGGGCCGGCACCGGGGAGCTGTTTTTT
>TRBD1|TRBJ2-7|TRBV11-3|few
CASSLGTGGYEQYF
TGTGCCAGCAGCTTAGGGACAGGGGGCTACGAGCAGTACTTC
>.|TRBJ1-1|TRBV5-1|few
CASSLGDSPNTEAFF
TGCGCCAGCAGCTTAGGAGACAGTCCGAACACTGAAGCTTTCTTT
>.|TRBJ1-2|TRBV10-1|few
CASSEDSDSNYGYTF
TGCGCCAGCAGTGAGGACAGCGATTCTAACTATGGCTACACCTTC
>TRBD1|TRBJ1-6|TRBV7-2|.
CASSSPYPGQSSYNSPLHF
TGTGCCAGCAGCTCCCCCTACCCGGGACAGAGCTCCTATAATTCACCCCTCCACTTT
>.|TRBJ1-2|TRBV21-1|.
CASKRRTNYGYTF
TGTGCCAGCAAACGGAGAACTAACTATGGCTACACCTTC
>TRBD2|TRBJ2-3|TRBV5-1|.
CASSRGLAGNTDTQYF
TGCGCCAGCAGCCGTGGCCTAGCGGGGAACACAGATACGCAGTATTTT
>.|TRBJ2-7|TRBV7-9|once
CASSSGQAEGQYF
TGTGCCAGCAGCTCCGGACAGGCGGAGGGGCAGTACTTC
>.|TRBJ1-2|TRBV27|.
CASRLPGSSSGYTF
TGTGCCAGCAGACTTCCCGGGAGCTCCAGTGGCTACACCTTC
>TRBD2|TRBJ2-7|TRBV5-6|.
CASSFGGYEQYF
TGTGCCAGCAGCTTCGGGGGGTACGAGCAGTACTTC
>.|TRBJ2-7|TRBV29-1|few
CSVGRGSSYEQYF
TGCAGCGTTGGCCGGGGGAGCTCCTACGAGCAGTACTTC
>TRBD2|TRBJ2-3|TRBV29-1|.
CSVNSGGAVDTQYF
TGCAGCGTAAATAGCGGGGGGGCGGTAGATACGCAGTATTTT
>.|TRBJ2-5|TRBV7-9|.
CASSQQETQYF
TGTGCCAGCAGCCAACAAGAGACCCAGTACTTC
>.|TRBJ1-4|TRBV10-3|.
CAIRVNRDDEKLFF
TGTGCCATCAGAGTGAACAGGGACGATGAAAAACTGTTTTTT
>.|TRBJ1-6|TRBV30|.
CAWVGQRNSPLHF
TGTGCCTGGGTGGGACAAAGAAATTCACCCCTCCACTTT
>.|TRBJ2-7|TRBV2|.
CASSSTSYEQYF
TGTGCCAGCAGCTCCACTAGCTACGAGCAGTACTTC
>.|TRBJ1-6|TRBV2|.
CASGALPNSPLHF
TGTGCCAGCGGGGCCCTCCCGAATTCACCCCTCCACTTT
>TRBD2|TRBJ2-1|TRBV5-1|.
CASSSDGTSGGNEQFF
TGCGCCAGCAGCAGTGACGGGACTAGCGGGGGGAATGAGCAGTTCTTC
>TRBD1|TRBJ1-6|TRBV5-1|.
CASSIQGNNSPLHF
TGCGCCAGCAGCATACAGGGGAATAATTCACCCCTCCACTTT
>.|TRBJ1-1|TRBV5-4|.
CASSLIGHRSNTEAFF
TGTGCCAGCAGCTTGATAGGACACCGTTCGAACACTGAAGCTTTCTTT
>TRBD1|TRBJ2-4|TRBV28|once
CASSSGGIKNIQYF
TGTGCCAGCAGTTCAGGGGGCATCAAAAACATTCAGTACTTC
>.|TRBJ2-1|TRBV19|.
CASSIGPRGNEQFF
TGTGCCAGTAGTATAGGACCTAGAGGCAATGAGCAGTTCTTC
>.|TRBJ2-7|TRBV2|few
CASSGVSGEQYF
TGTGCCAGCAGTGGAGTCTCCGGCGAGCAGTACTTC
>.|TRBJ1-2|TRBV27|.
CASSQRPQANYGYTF
TGTGCCAGCAGTCAGAGGCCCCAAGCTAACTATGGCTACACCTTC
>.|TRBJ2-1|TRBV6-6|once
CASSYSRVYNEQFF
TGTGCCAGCAGTTACTCGCGCGTTTACAATGAGCAGTTCTTC
>.|TRBJ1-5|TRBV27|.
CASSLLGVGQPQHF
TGTGCCAGCAGTTTATTGGGAGTGGGTCAGCCCCAGCATTTT
>.|TRBJ2-2|TRBV11-2|.
CASSPTTRENTGELFF
TGTGCCAGCAGCCCTACGACACGGGAGAACACCGGGGAGCTGTTTTTT
>TRBD2|TRBJ2-1|TRBV4-1|once
CASSQDSGGLYNEQFF
TGCGCCAGCAGCCAAGATAGCGGGGGGCTCTACAATGAGCAGTTCTTC
>.|TRBJ2-5|TRBV4-2|.
CASSQAHLGGQETQYF
TGTGCCAGCAGCCAAGCACACCTAGGGGGCCAAGAGACCCAGTACTTC
>.|TRBJ1-4|TRBV11-3|once
CASSLLPFGATNEKLFF
TGTGCCAGCAGCTTATTACCCTTCGGGGCAACTAATGAAAAACTGTTTTTT
>.|TRBJ1-1|TRBV7-3|.
CASSPQGNTEAFF
TGTGCCAGCAGCCCGCAGGGGAACACTGAAGCTTTCTTT
>TRBD1|TRBJ1-4|TRBV25-1|.
CASSEDREMGKLFF
TGTGCCAGCAGTGAGGACAGGGAGATGGGAAAACTGTTTTTT
>TRBD2|TRBJ2-3|TRBV29-1|.
CSVEALRTSGGFSTDTQYF
TGCAGCGTTGAAGCCCTCCGGACTAGCGGGGGCTTTAGCACAGATACGCAGTATTTT
>.|TRBJ1-3|TRBV10-3|.
CAISDQTGAGGNTIYF
TGTGCCATCAGTGATCAAACTGGCGCGGGTGGAAACACCATATATTTT
>TRBD1|TRBJ1-6|TRBV6-1|.
CASRTGGSYNSPLHF
TGTGCCAGCAGGACAGGGGGCTCCTATAATTCACCCCTCCACTTT